This T cell receptor (beta chain) was profiled in a study of control samples from healthy donors and cancer patients. This clone was counted only a few times. This CDR3 is built from 15 residues. Trimming cost V 7 bases and J 0 bases, with 18 bases left between them. The germline CDR1 and CDR2 sequences are SQVTM and ANQGSEA. The method was immunoSEQ multiplex PCR; TCRdb's version includes in-frame clones alone and lacks a portion of them. The sample contains about 130,000 clones, 90% of which appear only once. Sequencing input: blood. The sequence was obtained from a man between 18 and 29 years old in good health. The chain uses TRBV29-1 and TRBJ1-1; D is possibly TRBD1 (6 bases). CDR3 sequence reads: CSASTQGSMNTEAFF. The CDR3 nucleotides are TGCAGCGCATCTACACAGGGCTCAATGAACACTGAAGCTTTCTTT.